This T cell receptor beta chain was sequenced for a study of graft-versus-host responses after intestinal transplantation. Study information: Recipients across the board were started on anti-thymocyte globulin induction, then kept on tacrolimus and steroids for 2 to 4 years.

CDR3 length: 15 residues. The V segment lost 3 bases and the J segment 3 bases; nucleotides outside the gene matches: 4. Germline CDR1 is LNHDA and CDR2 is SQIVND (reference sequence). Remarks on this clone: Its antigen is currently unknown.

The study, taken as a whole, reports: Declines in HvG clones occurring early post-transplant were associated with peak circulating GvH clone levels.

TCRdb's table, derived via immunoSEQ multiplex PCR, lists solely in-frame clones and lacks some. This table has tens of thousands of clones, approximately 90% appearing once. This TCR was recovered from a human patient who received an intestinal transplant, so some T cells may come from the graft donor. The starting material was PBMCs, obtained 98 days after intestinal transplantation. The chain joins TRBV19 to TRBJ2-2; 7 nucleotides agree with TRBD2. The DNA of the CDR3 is TGTGCCAGTAGTATGTTGGCGGGAGACACCGGGGAGCTGTTTTTT. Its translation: CASSMLAGDTGELFF.